This TCR beta chain was documented in a study of shared clonotypes between healthy human individuals. Clones were read by immunoSEQ multiplex PCR, and TCRdb kept only the in-frame ones, dropping some. The sample holds more than 90,000 clones; roughly two thirds are singletons and the top ten take roughly 43%. Germline V gene data show CDR1 as MGHDK and CDR2 as SYGVNS. With 5 bases clipped from V and 4 bases from J, the junction kept 16 bases outside the gene matches. CDR3 length: 18 residues. Sequenced material: memory CD8+ T cells sorted from blood. Subset meaning: CD45RO+ cells pooled with CCR7-negative TemRA cells. The chain carries TRBV25-1 and TRBJ1-1, with 10 bases fitting TRBD1. The TCR comes from a man aged 30 to 45 in good health. The CDR3 DNA is TGTGCCAGCAGTCCTCCGGGACAGGGGAACCGCAGCCCCACTGAAGCTTTCTTT. The encoded protein is CASSPPGQGNRSPTEAFF.